Presented here are 13 T cell receptor beta chains from one specimen sequenced in a study of cytomegalovirus exposure and HLA in healthy donors. Use of 60 Vbeta and 13 Jbeta primers characterized the PCR. Using immunoSEQ multiplex PCR, the repertoire was profiled, and TCRdb retains in-frame clones only, with some absent. In the table there are roughly 200,000 clones, 80% of which are singletons. The sample consisted of PBMCs. The receptors stem from a boy between 5 and 17 years old in good health and CMV-seronegative.

Only one count was recorded for this clone. The chain links TRBV7-9 to TRBJ1-1, with a possible D match to TRBD1 (5 bases). Germline V gene lookup returns CDR1 SEHNR and CDR2 FQNEAQ (reference sequence). The V and J ends lost 5 bases and 3 bases respectively, with 22 bases between them. This CDR3 contains 17 residues. The CDR3 reads CASSPVGRGMNDTEAFF. The CDR3 DNA sequence: TGTGCCAGCAGCCCAGTGGGAAGGGGCATGAATGACACTGAAGCTTTCTTT.

The V call is TRBV9, the J call TRBJ1-4; weak D call: TRBD1 (5 bases). Germline V CDR1 and CDR2: SGDLS, YYNGEE. CDR3 length equals 14 residues. Trimming cost V 4 bases and J 4 bases, with 11 bases left between them. As DNA, the CDR3 is TGTGCCAGCAGCTCTCAGGGTTTTAATGAAAAACTGTTTTTT. Its protein product is CASSSQGFNEKLFF.

The V and J genes are TRBV30 and TRBJ2-1; TRBD1 matches 11 bases. CDR3 length: 17 residues. Germline CDR1 and CDR2: GTSNPN and SVGIG (reference sequence). After removal of 3 bases from V and 3 bases from J, the junction contained 10 bases not matched to a gene. The CDR3 spells CAWSLVSGTGGYNEQFF. For the CDR3, the DNA is TGTGCCTGGAGCCTCGTAAGTGGGACAGGGGGCTACAATGAGCAGTTCTTC.

For this clone: Different DNA sequences within this sample yield the same CDR3. V usage is TRBV19 and J usage is TRBJ1-1; 7 nucleotides line up with TRBD1. Germline V gene lookup returns CDR1 LNHDA and CDR2 SQIVND (reference sequence). Germline trimming cut 5 bases from V and 5 bases from J; bases unmatched to any gene: 5. The CDR3 consists of 13 residues. CDR3 nucleotide sequence: TGTGCCAGTAGTTCCCAGGGGGGAACTGAAGCTTTCTTT. Encoded protein: CASSSQGGTEAFF.

This clone showed up just once. The chain links TRBV7-6 to TRBJ1-1; D possibly corresponds to TRBD1 (6 bases). The CDR3 extends over 16 amino acids. Deletions cut 1 base from V and 5 bases from J, with 17 bases between. Per the germline V gene, CDR1 is SGHVS and CDR2 is FNYEAQ. CDR3 sequence (DNA): TGTGCCAGCAGCTTAGGGGGGGGGCAGTGGGGAACTGAAGCTTTCTTT. Residues: CASSLGGGQWGTEAFF.

The chain employs TRBV6-5 and TRBJ1-2; the match to TRBD1 covers 7 bases. After removal of 4 bases from V and 8 bases from J, the junction contained 7 bases not matched to a gene. This CDR3 comprises 13 residues. Germline CDR1 is MNHEY and CDR2 is SVGAGI. The CDR3 spells CASSSGTARGYTF. The CDR3 DNA reads TGTGCCAGCAGTTCCGGGACAGCCAGGGGCTACACCTTC.

A single count supports this clone. The CDR3 protein is CASSVGGLAGYEQYF. The CDR3 DNA reads TGTGCCAGCAGCGTAGGGGGGCTAGCGGGATACGAGCAGTACTTC. The rearrangement uses TRBV9 and TRBJ2-7; 9 bases line up with TRBD2. J was trimmed by 4 bases and V by 0 bases; bases with no gene match: 5. CDR1 and CDR2 from the germline V gene are SGDLS and YYNGEE. There are 15 residues in the CDR3.

The chain has TRBV2 and TRBJ1-4, with D possibly TRBD1 on 6 matching bases. The CDR3 has 13 residues. Looked up from germline, CDR1 is SNHLY and CDR2 is FYNNEI. The ends were cut back, 10 bases at V and 7 bases at J, with 16 bases in the middle. The CDR3 here is CATPRRGSEKLFF. CDR3 bases: TGTGCCACCCCTCGCAGGGGTTCTGAAAAACTGTTTTTT.

This sequence joins TRBV30 and TRBJ2-4; 11 positions agree with TRBD1. The V and J ends lost 1 base and 8 bases, in that order; junction bases with no gene match: 4. Germline CDR1 and CDR2: GTSNPN and SVGIG (reference sequence). This CDR3 is 14 amino acids long. The CDR3 DNA reads as TGTGCCTGGAGTGAAGGGACAGGGGGAGACATTCAGTACTTC. It yields the protein CAWSEGTGGDIQYF.

The sample holds a few counts of this clone. The V call is TRBV7-9, the J call TRBJ2-5; D might be TRBD1 (6 bases). CDR1 and CDR2 from the germline V gene are SEHNR and FQNEAQ (reference sequence). The CDR3 is 15 amino acids. Trimming removed 3 bases at V and 4 bases at J, with 15 bases between. The CDR3 spells CASSFGQRASETQYF. CDR3 DNA sequence: TGTGCCAGCAGCTTTGGACAGCGAGCGTCAGAGACCCAGTACTTC.

This chain uses TRBV7-2 with TRBJ2-5; 9 positions match TRBD1. CDR3 size: 17 residues. Germline V gives CDR1 SGHTA, CDR2 FQGNSA. V shed 5 bases, J shed 11 bases, and the junction held 21 bases outside the gene matches. CDR3 DNA: TGTGCCAGCAGCCCTCGGCTACAGGGGGCCGCGGCGGGGGAGCAGTACTTC. Translating gives CASSPRLQGAAAGEQYF. The whole variable domain, filled in from reference TRBV7-2 and TRBJ2-5, reads GAGVSQSPSNKVTEKGKDVELRCDPISGHTALYWYRQSLGQGLEFLIYFQGNSAPDKSGLPSDRFSAERTGGSVSTLTIQRTQQEDSAVYLCASSPRLQGAAAGEQYFGPGTRLLVL.

This clone was recorded once. CDR3 sequence (DNA): TGTGCCAGCAAGTCAGCGGGAGTCACCGGGGAGCTGTTTTTT. This translates into CASKSAGVTGELFF. This chain uses TRBV6-5 with TRBJ2-2; 8 positions match TRBD2. V lost 7 bases and J lost 4; bases outside the gene matches: 5. CDR3 length: 14 amino acids. The germline gives CDR1 MNHEY, CDR2 SVGAGI.

This sequence joins TRBV6-1 and TRBJ2-1, with 10 bases that match TRBD2. The V gene end was trimmed by 6 bases and the J gene end by 4 bases; junction bases not matched to a gene: 3. From germline, CDR1 is MNHNS and CDR2 SASEGT. The CDR3 covers 14 residues. The CDR3 region has the DNA TGTGCCAGCAGGGGGACTAGCGCATACAATGAGCAGTTCTTC. Its translation: CASRGTSAYNEQFF.